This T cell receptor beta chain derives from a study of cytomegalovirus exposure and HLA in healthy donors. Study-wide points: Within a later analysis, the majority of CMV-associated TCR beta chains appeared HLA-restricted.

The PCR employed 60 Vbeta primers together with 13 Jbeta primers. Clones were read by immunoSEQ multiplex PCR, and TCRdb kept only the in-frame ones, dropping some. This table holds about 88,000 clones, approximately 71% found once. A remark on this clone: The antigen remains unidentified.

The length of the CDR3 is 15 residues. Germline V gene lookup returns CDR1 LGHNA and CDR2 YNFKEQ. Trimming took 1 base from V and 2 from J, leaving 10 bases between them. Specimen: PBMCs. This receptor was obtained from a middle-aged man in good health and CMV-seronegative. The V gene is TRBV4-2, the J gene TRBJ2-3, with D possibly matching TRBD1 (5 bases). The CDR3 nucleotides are TGTGCCAGCAGCCAAGCTGGGGCTTTCACAGATACGCAGTATTTT. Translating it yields CASSQAGAFTDTQYF.